This T cell receptor (beta chain) was retrieved from a study of shared clonotypes between healthy human individuals. The overall study: A couple of female and a few male donors aged 18 to 49 were enrolled. Three CD4 naive, three CD4 memory, two CD8 naive and one CD8 memory plate were used per donor. Study-level results: Generation probabilities of non-shared clonotypes were lower (relative to those shared by all four donors).

Recent vaccinations or acute infections were absent in the healthy HIV-negative adult donors. This clone has only a few counts. The antigen is unknown. Clones were sequenced by immunoSEQ multiplex PCR, and TCRdb holds only the in-frame ones, with some missing. The table lists a few hundred thousand clones, under 80% of them singletons. Sequencing was done on a sample of memory CD4+ T cells sorted from blood. Subset meaning: CD45RA-negative fraction. This sequence was found in a man aged 30 to 39 in good health.

The CDR3 loop reads CASSLLGTFGQPQHF. CDR3 in DNA: TGTGCCAGCAGCTTACTAGGAACCTTCGGTCAGCCCCAGCATTTT. The V and J genes are TRBV7-2 and TRBJ1-5; D is undetermined. The ends were cut back, 2 bases at V and 6 bases at J, with 14 bases in the middle. The CDR3 length is 15 residues. CDR1 is SGHTA, CDR2 FQGNSA, per germline.